The sequence of this T cell receptor (beta chain) was determined in a study of blood T cell repertoires in COVID-19. In the study overall: Sample material is recorded as cDNA or gDNA derived from T cells, B-cell-depleted T cells, or PBMCs.

Trimming pared 0 bases from V and 7 bases from J, leaving 15 bases between. Per germline, CDR1 LNHDA and CDR2 SQIVND (reference sequence). This CDR3 has 15 amino acids. The study drew participants aged about 18 to 95 years from 20 to 30 US areas. Assignment of participants to cohorts was predicated upon participant-reported clinical history. TCRdb's table, derived via immunoSEQ multiplex PCR, lists solely in-frame clones and lacks some. The sample lists 300,000 to 450,000 clones; 88% were seen once. The sequence was obtained from a woman in her late teens or twenties who had recovered from COVID-19. Sequenced input: PBMCs or T cells enriched from blood (not recorded which). The J gene is TRBJ1-2, the V gene TRBV19; D possibly corresponds to TRBD1 (6 bases). This CDR3 reads CASSIDPDRNRGYTF. CDR3 DNA: TGTGCCAGTAGTATAGATCCCGACAGGAATCGTGGCTACACCTTC.